Following are 15 T cell receptor beta chains from one sample sequenced in a study of identical twins. One entry per CDR3 protein results from TCRdb running MiXCR on the 5' RACE reads. The table shows roughly 700,000 distinct CDR3 sequences, with 8% to 9% occurring only once. These records were also assigned to another study, of yellow fever vaccine responses in identical twins.

Material: PBMCs. Receptors originate from a woman under 30 in good health.

This chain uses TRBV7-2 with TRBJ2-5, with a tentative D call TRBD2 (6 bases). V lost 5 bases and J lost 0, with 10 bases in between. This CDR3 spans 14 amino acids. Germline loops: CDR1 SGHTA, CDR2 FQGNSA. CDR3 region: CASSGGVYQETQYF. The CDR3 DNA is TGTGCCAGCAGCGGCGGGGTCTACCAAGAGACCCAGTACTTC.

In this sample, this clonotype turned up a few times. This sequence joins TRBV6-1 and TRBJ2-2, with 8 bases fitting TRBD2. Unmatched junction bases numbered 21, after V lost 8 bases and J lost 7 bases. The CDR3 totals 18 residues. Per germline, CDR1 MNHNS and CDR2 SASEGT. CDR3 in amino acids: CASSRPAGAPLVSGELFF. DNA for the CDR3: TGTGCCAGCTCGAGGCCAGCGGGAGCCCCCCTTGTGAGCGGGGAGCTGTTTTTT.

This clonotype was counted between two and nine times. The chain recombines TRBV19 with TRBJ1-5; unclear D gene. CDR3 size: 13 residues. CDR1 is LNHDA, CDR2 SQIVND, per germline (reference sequence). The V end was cut by 2 bases, the J end by 4 bases, with 6 bases between. The CDR3 sequence: CASSITRNQPQHF. CDR3 bases: TGTGCCAGTAGTATAACGCGGAATCAGCCCCAGCATTTT.

At least ten counts were recorded for this clonotype. In DNA, the CDR3 is TGTGCCAGCAGTGGGACTAGTGCTGGGGAGCTGTTTTTT. Translated, it gives CASSGTSAGELFF. J is TRBJ2-2 and V is TRBV12-3 or TRBV12-4; 8 bases fit TRBD2. The CDR3 runs to 13 residues. Trimming took 5 bases from V and 8 from J; bases not matched to a gene: 4.

This clonotype was found many times. The rearrangement uses TRBV4-1 and TRBJ2-1; D uncertain. Germline V gene data show CDR1 as MGHRA and CDR2 as YSYEKL. The CDR3 runs 12 residues. Trimming pared 3 bases from V and 5 bases from J, leaving 5 bases between. Here the CDR3 reads CASSQENNEQFF. The DNA of the CDR3 is TGCGCCAGCAGCCAGGAGAACAATGAGCAGTTCTTC.

The J gene is TRBJ1-2, the V gene TRBV29-1; D may be TRBD1 (6 bases). This CDR3 region has 13 residues. The ends were cut back, 2 bases at V and 8 bases at J, with 15 bases in the middle. CDR1 SQVTM and CDR2 ANQGSEA come from the germline V gene. The CDR3 DNA is TGCAGCGTTGAACTCCAGGGGAAGGGCGGCTACACCTTC. Translating it yields CSVELQGKGGYTF.

V gene TRBV19 combines with J gene TRBJ2-3; 7 bases are a match to TRBD2. V lost 6 bases, J lost 2 bases, and 11 bases stayed unmatched. The CDR3 spans 16 residues. Looked up from germline, CDR1 is LNHDA and CDR2 is SQIVND (reference sequence). The CDR3 loop is CASRDKERGYTDTQYF. CDR3 bases: TGTGCCAGTAGAGATAAGGAGCGGGGTTACACAGATACGCAGTATTTT. The whole variable domain, remainder taken from reference TRBV19 and TRBJ2-3, is DGGITQSPKYLFRKEGQNVTLSCEQNLNHDAMYWYRQDPGQGLRLIYYSQIVNDFQKGDIAEGYSVSREKKESFPLTVTSAQKNPTAFYLCASRDKERGYTDTQYFGPGTRLTVL.

V is TRBV4-2 and J is TRBJ2-3; 10 nucleotides align to TRBD2. The CDR3 is 19 residues long. Germline lookup yields CDR1 LGHNA and CDR2 YNFKEQ. V lost 1 base and J lost 3; bases outside the gene matches: 13. CDR3 DNA sequence: TGTGCCAGCAGCCAAGTGCCCCCAAGCGGGGGGGCGAATACAGATACGCAGTATTTT. It codes for CASSQVPPSGGANTDTQYF.

This chain joins TRBV12-3 or TRBV12-4 and TRBJ2-3; 7 nucleotides match TRBD1. The CDR3 runs to 14 residues. V lost 7 bases and J lost 5; bases outside the gene matches: 9. CDR3 sequence: CASNVIQGRDTQYF. The CDR3 bases are TGTGCCAGCAATGTCATACAGGGGAGAGATACGCAGTATTTT.

This clonotype was counted ten times or more. This chain connects TRBV12-3 or TRBV12-4 to TRBJ1-1, with unresolved D. The CDR3 covers 15 residues. Trimming took off 6 bases at V and 1 base at J, with 15 bases between the two ends. The CDR3 sequence: CASSPVQKRNTEAFF. The CDR3, as DNA: TGTGCCAGCAGCCCAGTACAGAAGAGGAACACTGAAGCTTTCTTT.

V is TRBV28 and J is TRBJ2-7, with 8 bases fitting TRBD2. V gave up 6 bases and J gave up 6 bases; unmatched junction bases: 7. There are 13 residues in the CDR3. Per the germline V gene, CDR1 is MDHEN and CDR2 is SYDVKM. The CDR3 DNA sequence: TGTGCCAGCAGCCCCACCCGGGAGGGCGAGCAGTACTTC. Translation gives CASSPTREGEQYF.

This clonotype appeared many times. This chain joins TRBV29-1 and TRBJ2-7; D not certain. Germline lookup yields CDR1 SQVTM and CDR2 ANQGSEA. The CDR3 runs 14 residues. V lost 5 bases and J 2 bases, leaving 16 bases between the germline ends. CDR3 bases: TGCAGCGTTATTCGGTCGGGTAGGACCTACGAGCAGTACTTC. Its protein product is CSVIRSGRTYEQYF.

This clonotype was recorded a few times. The chain employs TRBV7-8 and TRBJ2-1; TRBD2 might be the D (5 bases). Trimming shortened V by 5 bases and J by 2 bases, and 13 bases separated the two germline ends. Germline CDR1 and CDR2: SGHVS and FQNEAQ. CDR3 length: 15 residues. The CDR3 region is CASSPSGITYNEQFF. As DNA, the CDR3 is TGTGCCAGCAGCCCGAGCGGAATTACCTACAATGAGCAGTTCTTC.

The V gene is TRBV5-1, the J gene TRBJ2-2; maybe TRBD2 (6 bases). Per the germline V gene, CDR1 is SGHRS and CDR2 is YFSETQ. The CDR3 runs 14 residues. The V gene lost 7 bases and the J gene lost 4 bases, with 14 bases spanning the gap. Written as DNA, the CDR3 is TGCGCCAGCGAGACCTCCGGGAGCACCGGGGAGCTGTTTTTT. This codes for CASETSGSTGELFF.

This clonotype was counted ten times or more. The chain couples TRBV12-3 or TRBV12-4 to TRBJ1-2; D gene unclear. The germline V and J ends were trimmed by 6 bases and 7 bases, with 18 bases remaining between them. This CDR3 region has 14 residues. Here the CDR3 reads CASRLPDQIPGYTF. The CDR3, as DNA: TGTGCCAGCAGACTCCCGGACCAAATTCCTGGCTACACCTTC.